The rows below give T cell receptor beta chains drawn from one sample of a study of cytomegalovirus exposure and HLA in healthy donors. Sequencing used immunoSEQ multiplex PCR; TCRdb keeps in-frame clones, though not all of them. The data contain 30,000 to 35,000 clones, approximately 67% of them singletons. The source material was PBMCs. These receptors were obtained from a man between 40 and 49 years old in good health and CMV-seropositive. Both conserved end residues are trimmed from each CDR3. For some rows the clone size is stated as once, few or many, or as a class when expanded; others skip it.

clone_size j_call v_call cdr3_aa
NA TRBJ2-2 TRBV30 ARKFRQNTGELF
few TRBJ2-5 TRBV5-6 ASSLFGQRGIETQY
NA TRBJ1-1 TRBV9 ASSPRQGDTEAF
few TRBJ2-2 TRBV27 ASSLATPDGELF
NA TRBJ2-2 TRBV11-3 ASSRLSGTGELF
NA TRBJ1-1 TRBV5-6 ASSTGQGNTEAF
NA TRBJ2-2 TRBV7-6 ASSLGGRLLSNTGELF
NA TRBJ1-3 TRBV9 ASSVDMSSGNTIY
NA TRBJ2-7 TRBV18 ASSSFGTGAYEQY
NA TRBJ2-1 TRBV12-5 ASGLTQGRGFDEQF
few TRBJ2-1 TRBV5-4 ASSPGTTGNEQF
NA TRBJ1-1 TRBV16 ASSSGGGEAF
NA TRBJ2-3 TRBV10-3 AITGIASTDTQY
NA TRBJ2-3 TRBV6-6 ASSGGAGFRAY
NA TRBJ1-4 TRBV2 ASSETGPMGGNVF
NA TRBJ2-7 TRBV18 ASSPPGNGYEQY
few TRBJ2-7 TRBV6-1 ASSGQPYEQY
NA TRBJ1-5 TRBV7-2 ASSFPQTNQPQH
NA TRBJ2-3 TRBV27 ASSLRGLRTDTQY
NA TRBJ2-3 TRBV9 ASSPTGDTDTQY
NA TRBJ1-1 TRBV4-2 ASSQDEQGGYTEAF
few TRBJ2-1 TRBV6-4 ASSPLAGGQNEQF
NA TRBJ2-7 TRBV9 ASSPDSSYEQY
NA NA TRBV5-1 ASSLQGGSYEQY
once TRBJ2-1 TRBV5-1 ASSLAGFSYNEQF
NA TRBJ2-7 TRBV2 ASTGQAGNYEQY
NA TRBJ2-1 TRBV5-1 ASSWWGGINEQF
NA TRBJ1-1 TRBV7-8 ASSLKAGQGSNTEAF
NA TRBJ2-1 TRBV29-1 SVFTGTGYNEQF
NA TRBJ2-3 TRBV29-1 SAPVSGRPDTQY
NA TRBJ1-2 TRBV5-6 ASSLEQTSNYGYT
NA TRBJ2-1 TRBV29-1 SAGEQGVAF
NA TRBJ1-1 TRBV19 ASSRGQGRMNTEAF
few TRBJ1-1 TRBV5-4 ASSSSLWEYTEAF
NA TRBJ1-1 TRBV7-9 ASSLAGANTEAF
NA TRBJ2-1 TRBV23-1 ASSPHYTITGISYNEQF
NA TRBJ2-6 TRBV5-1 ASSLAPARAGANVLT
NA TRBJ1-2 TRBV5-1 ASSSDRGRGYT
NA TRBJ2-4 TRBV7-2 ASSLQTGFGNIQY
once TRBJ2-2 TRBV5-1 ASSFDSTGELF
NA TRBJ1-6 TRBV7-8 AGSPNPGSPLH